Listed here are 25 T cell receptor beta chains from one sample, sequenced in a study of blood T cell repertoires in COVID-19. Some clones are missing from TCRdb's copy, which holds only in-frame ones; the method was immunoSEQ multiplex PCR. The table has 200,000 or so clones, roughly four fifths seen once. The sequenced material came from peripheral blood. Receptors were obtained from an elderly woman with COVID-19, enrolled during active disease.

This clone was seen a few times. The chain uses TRBV6-5 and TRBJ2-5, with 9 bases aligning to TRBD1. This CDR3 spans 15 amino acids. Per the germline V gene, CDR1 is MNHEY and CDR2 is SVGAGI. Trimming at V came to 6 bases and at J to 1 base, leaving 6 bases not matched to a gene. The CDR3 region is CASRWTGEIQETQYF. DNA of the CDR3: TGTGCCAGCAGATGGACAGGGGAGATCCAAGAGACCCAGTACTTC.

This chain uses TRBV28 with TRBJ1-4; D is possibly TRBD1 (6 bases). CDR1 is MDHEN, CDR2 SYDVKM, per germline. This CDR3 is built from 14 residues. Trimming cost V 8 bases and J 5 bases, with 15 bases left between them. The CDR3 coding sequence is TGTGCCAGCGGATGGACAGTCGAAAATGAAAAACTGTTTTTT. It is translated as CASGWTVENEKLFF.

V is TRBV12-5 and J is TRBJ1-6; TRBD1 agrees at 8 bases. The CDR3 consists of 15 residues. V was clipped by 2 bases and J by 7 bases; unmatched bases: 4. The germline CDR1 and CDR2 sequences are LGHNT and FRNRAP. The CDR3 here is CASGLSTGGNSPLHF. The CDR3 DNA reads TGTGCTAGTGGTTTGTCCACAGGGGGAAATTCACCCCTCCACTTT.

The chain carries TRBV24-1 and TRBJ2-7; 7 nucleotides agree with TRBD1. The germline V gene encodes CDR1 KGHDR and CDR2 SFDVKD. After removal of 4 bases from V and 2 bases from J, the junction contained 7 bases not matched to a gene. The CDR3 is 15 residues long. DNA for the CDR3: TGTGCCACCAGTGACGCCAGGGGGTTTCCCTACGAGCAGTACTTC. It specifies CATSDARGFPYEQYF.

The chain links TRBV11-2 to TRBJ1-6; 9 bases line up with TRBD1. Germline CDR1 is SGHAT and CDR2 is FQNNGV. Losses at the gene ends were 8 bases for V and 10 bases for J; bases not matched to a gene: 3. This CDR3 has 12 amino acids. The CDR3 region is CASRTGVSPLHF. CDR3 DNA: TGTGCCAGCCGGACAGGGGTGTCACCCCTCCACTTT.

The chain employs TRBV11-2 and TRBJ2-1; 14 bases fit TRBD2. V dropped 2 bases and J dropped 9; count of bases not matched to a gene: 6. CDR1 SGHAT and CDR2 FQNNGV come from the germline V gene. The CDR3 runs 16 residues. CDR3 residues: CASSLLGLAGVVEQFF. CDR3 DNA sequence: TGTGCCAGCAGCTTATTGGGACTAGCGGGAGTGGTTGAGCAGTTCTTC.

The chain is built from TRBV5-1 and TRBJ1-4, with 9 bases fitting TRBD1. The CDR3 has 17 residues. Germline V CDR1 and CDR2: SGHRS, YFSETQ. V lost 3 bases, J lost 9 bases, and 15 bases stayed unmatched. The CDR3 region is CASSSNPSQGATKKLFF. CDR3 nucleotide sequence: TGCGCCAGCAGCTCGAACCCCTCACAGGGGGCAACGAAAAAACTGTTTTTT.

This rearrangement joins TRBV5-1 to TRBJ1-6; 8 nucleotides align to TRBD1. The J segment lost 5 bases and the V segment lost 2 bases, leaving 6 bases of the junction unmatched. The germline V gene encodes CDR1 SGHRS and CDR2 YFSETQ. CDR3 size: 16 residues. CDR3 nucleotide sequence: TGCGCCAGCAGCTTCACGACAGGGGACCATAATTCACCCCTCCACTTT. As protein: CASSFTTGDHNSPLHF.

The J gene is TRBJ1-2, the V gene TRBV10-3; the D gene is possibly TRBD1 (6 bases). Germline-derived CDR1 and CDR2 are ENHRY and SYGVKD. The CDR3 length is 13 residues. Trimming removed 8 bases at V and 4 bases at J, with 14 bases between. The chain's CDR3 is CAIPPSGAYGYTF. The CDR3 region has the DNA TGTGCCATCCCCCCTTCAGGGGCCTATGGCTACACCTTC.

Here the CDR3 DNA reads TGTGCCAGCAAATTAAACCCGACAGGGGGCGGCAATCAGCCCCAGCATTTT. Residues: CASKLNPTGGGNQPQHF. The rearrangement links TRBV28 to TRBJ1-5; 10 nucleotides match TRBD1. The CDR3 length is 17 residues. Germline CDR1 and CDR2: MDHEN and SYDVKM. V was clipped by 7 bases and J by 2 bases; unmatched bases: 11.

The chain employs TRBV6-5 and TRBJ1-1, with 8 positions matching TRBD1. The CDR3 length is 14 residues. In germline, CDR1 is MNHEY, CDR2 SVGAGI. V shed 6 bases and J 1 base; nucleotides not matched to a gene: 4. This CDR3 reads CASSRDRQNTEAFF. The CDR3, as DNA: TGTGCCAGCAGCCGGGACAGGCAGAACACTGAAGCTTTCTTT.

This clone was observed a handful of times. The chain links TRBV19 to TRBJ1-5; D possibly corresponds to TRBD1 (5 bases). V was cut by 6 bases and J by 2 bases, with 17 bases left in between. This CDR3 spans 16 amino acids. Germline V gene data show CDR1 as LNHDA and CDR2 as SQIVND (reference sequence). The CDR3 sequence: CASSPVAGPGNQPQHF. CDR3 DNA sequence: TGTGCCAGTAGCCCCGTGGCAGGGCCAGGCAATCAGCCCCAGCATTTT.

The chain uses TRBV6-5 and TRBJ2-1, with a possible D match to TRBD2 (5 bases). Germline V gene lookup returns CDR1 MNHEY and CDR2 SVGAGI. V was trimmed by 0 bases and J by 7 bases, leaving 16 bases between them. The CDR3 has 16 residues. In DNA form, the CDR3 reads TGTGCCAGCAGTTACTCCTACGGGATCTCGTTTAATGAGCAGTTCTTC. Protein: CASSYSYGISFNEQFF.

The chain combines TRBV29-1 with TRBJ1-1, with 8 positions matching TRBD1. Germline V CDR1 and CDR2: SQVTM, ANQGSEA. The CDR3 contains 13 residues. Unmatched junction bases numbered 1, after V lost 4 bases and J lost 0 bases. The CDR3 sequence: CSVGQGLNTEAFF. CDR3 nucleotide sequence: TGCAGCGTTGGACAGGGGTTGAACACTGAAGCTTTCTTT.

The chain is built from TRBV28 and TRBJ2-5; 8 bases match TRBD2. With V trimmed by 3 bases and J by 5 bases, 11 bases remained unmatched. Germline CDR1 MDHEN, CDR2 SYDVKM. This CDR3 comprises 16 residues. CDR3 in amino acids: CASSFTPGLDYETQYF. The CDR3 DNA follows: TGTGCCAGCAGTTTCACTCCGGGACTAGATTATGAGACCCAGTACTTC.

A few counts support this clone. The genes are TRBV19 and TRBJ1-4, with TRBD1 identical over 7 bases. V gave up 4 bases and J gave up 8 bases; unmatched junction bases: 7. Germline CDR1 reads LNHDA; CDR2 reads SQIVND (reference sequence). CDR3 length: 14 residues. CDR3 residues: CASSSDRDREKLFF. CDR3 nucleotides: TGTGCCAGTAGTAGTGACAGGGACCGAGAAAAACTGTTTTTT.

The V and J genes are TRBV7-9 and TRBJ2-2, with 8 bases that match TRBD2. Germline V gene sequence: CDR1 SEHNR, CDR2 FQNEAQ (reference sequence). The V and J ends lost 7 bases and 3 bases, in that order; junction bases with no gene match: 4. CDR3 length: 14 residues. The CDR3 region is CASILGGDTGELFF. The CDR3 coding sequence is TGTGCCAGCATCCTCGGGGGGGACACCGGGGAGCTGTTTTTT.

This chain's CDR3 is CASSLRDSSYEQYF. Here the CDR3 DNA reads TGTGCCAGCAGCCTCCGGGACAGCTCCTACGAGCAGTACTTC. The J gene is TRBJ2-7, the V gene TRBV7-8; 7 bases align to TRBD1. CDR3 size: 14 residues. Germline loops: CDR1 SGHVS, CDR2 FQNEAQ. Trimming cost V 5 bases and J 0 bases; bases outside gene matches: 4. The variable domain in full, with the rest retrieved from reference TRBV7-8 and TRBJ2-7, is GAGVSQSPRYKVAKRGQDVALRCDPISGHVSLFWYQQALGQGPEFLTYFQNEAQLDKSGLPSDRFFAERPEGSVSTLKIQRTQQEDSAVYLCASSLRDSSYEQYFGPGTRLTVT.

V and J are TRBV18 and TRBJ2-6, with TRBD1 matching 8 bases. CDR3 size: 14 residues. V was clipped by 2 bases and J by 7 bases; unmatched bases: 1. CDR1 KGHSH and CDR2 LQKENI come from the germline V gene. CDR3 sequence: CASSPDRGANVLTF. The CDR3 bases are TGTGCCAGCTCACCAGACAGGGGTGCCAACGTCCTGACTTTC. The full variable domain, completed using reference TRBV18 and TRBJ2-6, is NAGVMQNPRHLVRRRGQEARLRCSPMKGHSHVYWYRQLPEEGLKFMVYLQKENIIDESGMPKERFSAEFPKEGPSILRIQQVVRGDSAAYFCASSPDRGANVLTFGAGSRLTVL.

The chain combines TRBV5-6 with TRBJ1-2, with 8 bases lining up with TRBD1. The J segment lost 4 bases and the V segment lost 0 bases, leaving 14 bases of the junction unmatched. Germline V gene lookup returns CDR1 SGHDT and CDR2 YYEEEE. This CDR3 comprises 18 residues. CDR3 coding DNA: TGTGCCAGCAGCTTGGCCGGGGCAGGGGGCCGCCTCTCCTATGGCTACACCTTC. Translated, it gives CASSLAGAGGRLSYGYTF.

CDR3 sequence (DNA): TGTGCCAGCAGACGAGTAGCCTCCTACAATGAGCAGTTCTTC. Translating gives CASRRVASYNEQFF. This chain links TRBV5-4 with TRBJ2-1; no firm D call. CDR3 length: 14 amino acids. The germline CDR1 and CDR2 sequences are SGHNT and YYREEE (reference sequence). V was cut by 5 bases and J by 0 bases, with 9 bases left in between.

The CDR3 region has the DNA TGTGCCAGCAGCTTCACCCACGGAGGCCCCTATGGCTACACCTTC. Protein sequence: CASSFTHGGPYGYTF. This rearrangement joins TRBV7-3 to TRBJ1-2; D gene unclear. The germline gives CDR1 SGHTA, CDR2 FQGTGA. The CDR3 runs 15 residues. Trimming removed 3 bases at V and 4 bases at J, with 15 bases between.

The chain carries TRBV27 and TRBJ1-2; the D is unclear. Germline V gene data show CDR1 as MNHEY and CDR2 as SMNVEV (reference sequence). V was trimmed by 3 bases and J by 3 bases, leaving 8 bases between them. This CDR3 has 13 amino acids. CDR3 DNA: TGTGCCAGCAGTTTTGGGCGTTACTATGGCTACACCTTC. It yields the protein CASSFGRYYGYTF.

V usage is TRBV5-6 and J usage is TRBJ2-3; D unresolved. V shed 1 base and J shed 4 bases, with 7 bases lying between them. The CDR3 loop spans 13 amino acids. Germline assignment: CDR1 SGHDT and CDR2 YYEEEE. CDR3 sequence (DNA): TGTGCCAGCAGCTTGATGCTAGCAGATACGCAGTATTTT. Translated, it gives CASSLMLADTQYF.

The V gene is TRBV14, the J gene TRBJ2-2; D gene uncertain. Trimming took 1 base from V and 5 from J, leaving 8 bases between them. Germline CDR1 and CDR2: SGHDN and FVKESK. The CDR3 is made up of 14 amino acids. In nucleotides, the CDR3 is TGTGCCAGCAGCCAAGGGAGAAGGACCGGGGAGCTGTTTTTT. Amino acid sequence: CASSQGRRTGELFF.